These T cell receptor beta chains were read from a single sample in a study of T cell responses to AZD1222 COVID-19 vaccine. The method was immunoSEQ multiplex PCR; TCRdb's version includes in-frame clones alone and lacks a portion of them. The sample lists about 150,000 clones; around 90% were seen once. The sequencing here drew on peripheral blood, taken 28 days after the second AZD1222 dose. All receptors come from an adult who received the AZD1222 COVID-19 vaccine. The CDR3 runs from the conserved cysteine through the conserved F or W. A D gene is named only where the DNA matches it firmly. Rows give clone size only sometimes, using once, few, many, or a class for an expanded clone.

V	J	D	size	length	DNA	CDR3
TRBV4-1	TRBJ2-3	TRBD1	-	15	TGCGCCAGCAGCCAAGATCAGGGGGGCACAGATACGCAGTATTTT	CASSQDQGGTDTQYF
TRBV6-5	TRBJ1-2	-	-	10	TGTGCCAGCCGCGGCTATGGCTACACCTTC	CASRGYGYTF
TRBV7-2	TRBJ2-7	TRBD2	-	14	TGTGCCAGCAGCTTAGTTAGCGGGAACGACGAGCAGTACTTC	CASSLVSGNDEQYF
TRBV6-5	TRBJ2-7	TRBD2	-	13	TGTGCCAGCACCGGTAGCGGGAGTATCGAGCAGTACTTC	CASTGSGSIEQYF
TRBV5-4	TRBJ2-3	TRBD2	-	15	TGTGCCAGCAGCTCTAGCGGGGGCAGCACAGATACGCAGTATTTT	CASSSSGGSTDTQYF
TRBV7-2	TRBJ1-1	-	once	15	TGTGCCAGCAGCTTCTCGACGCGGGAAAACACTGAAGCTTTCTTT	CASSFSTRENTEAFF
TRBV30	TRBJ1-1	-	-	14	TGTGCCTGGAGTTATGGGACGGCAAACACTGAAGCTTTCTTT	CAWSYGTANTEAFF
TRBV27	TRBJ2-1	TRBD2	-	16	TGTGCCAGCAGTTCCCTAGCGGGAGGGCCGGGCAATGAGCAGTTCTTC	CASSSLAGGPGNEQFF
TRBV3-1/TRBV3-2	TRBJ1-6	-	-	14	TGTGCCAGCAGCCAGACATTGGAAGTGTCACCCCTCCACTTT	CASSQTLEVSPLHF
TRBV5-1	TRBJ1-3	-	-	15	TGCGCCAGCAGCTACGGGGGACATCCCCGAGGGGCCATATATTTT	CASSYGGHPRGAIYF
TRBV3-1/TRBV3-2	TRBJ2-7	TRBD2	-	15	TGTGCCAGCAGCCAAGCAGGCGGGAGCTCCTACGAGCAGTACTTC	CASSQAGGSSYEQYF
TRBV5-4	TRBJ1-4	-	few	15	TGTGCCAGCAGCGCGGCAGGCGGGGCTAATGAAAAACTGTTTTTT	CASSAAGGANEKLFF
TRBV30	TRBJ2-7	-	once	12	TGTGCCTGGAGTGCGGGATACTACGAGCAGTACTTC	CAWSAGYYEQYF
TRBV30	TRBJ1-5	TRBD1	-	15	TGTGCCTGGAGTAGGTCGGACAGGGCGGGACAGCCCCAGCATTTT	CAWSRSDRAGQPQHF
TRBV7-9	TRBJ2-1	-	once	16	TGTGCCAGCAGCTTACACATTACGATTGTAGGCAATGAGCAGTTCTTC	CASSLHITIVGNEQFF
TRBV30	TRBJ1-4	-	-	12	TGTGCCTGGAGTGTACTAGATGAAAAACTGTTTTTT	CAWSVLDEKLFF
TRBV7-9	TRBJ1-2	-	-	16	TGTGCCAGCAGCTTAGTTGGCAGGGCCCTCGCCTATGGCTACACCTTC	CASSLVGRALAYGYTF
TRBV9	TRBJ2-7	-	-	18	TGTGCCAGCAGCGTAGGTCAGCCCGGGACCGTACTCACCTACGAGCAGTACTTC	CASSVGQPGTVLTYEQYF
TRBV9	TRBJ2-3	-	-	16	TGTGCCAGCAGCGTAGCTCGCTTAGTTAGCACAGATACGCAGTATTTT	CASSVARLVSTDTQYF
TRBV19	TRBJ1-5	TRBD1	few	17	TGTGCCAGTAGTATAGGCCCCGGGACAGGCGGAACTCAGCCCCAGCATTTT	CASSIGPGTGGTQPQHF
TRBV7-6	TRBJ1-6	-	-	13	TGTGCCAGCAGCTTAGTAGGGAATTCACCCCTCCACTTT	CASSLVGNSPLHF
TRBV6-5	TRBJ1-6	-	-	13	TGTGCCAGCAGGACCGACCCCCGATCACCCCTCCACTTT	CASRTDPRSPLHF
TRBV29-1	TRBJ1-1	TRBD1	-	16	TGCAGCGGGAGGGTTCCATCGGGACAGGGCGGCACTGAAGCTTTCTTT	CSGRVPSGQGGTEAFF
TRBV10-3	TRBJ2-2	TRBD1	-	15	TGTGCCACCACGCGGACAGGCCCGGTCGCCGGGGAGCTGTTTTTT	CATTRTGPVAGELFF
TRBV6-1	TRBJ2-5	-	-	14	TGTGCCAGCAGTGAAAATCGACCCCCGGAGACCCAGTACTTC	CASSENRPPETQYF
TRBV6-6	TRBJ1-1	-	-	14	TGTGCCAGCAGTAAACACCCCCCGGACACTGAAGCTTTCTTT	CASSKHPPDTEAFF
TRBV19	TRBJ1-1	-	-	14	TGTGCCAGTAGTCCGCGGGAAACTTGGACTGAAGCTTTCTTT	CASSPRETWTEAFF
TRBV3-1/TRBV3-2	TRBJ2-7	-	-	12	TGTGCCAGCAGCCAAGTACGGAACGAGCAGTACTTC	CASSQVRNEQYF
TRBV24-1	TRBJ2-5	-	few	14	TGTGCCACCAGTGATTCCCTTCCCGAAGAGACCCAGTACTTC	CATSDSLPEETQYF
TRBV4-2	TRBJ2-1	TRBD2	-	16	TGTGCCAGCAGCAGGCTAGCGGGAGGGCCGTCGAATGAGCAGTTCTTC	CASSRLAGGPSNEQFF
TRBV6-1	TRBJ1-2	TRBD1	-	14	TGTGCCAGCAGTGAAGCGCTGGACAGGGGAGGCTACACCTTC	CASSEALDRGGYTF
TRBV2	TRBJ1-2	TRBD1	-	14	TGTGCCAGCAGTCCCGCGACAGGGGGCTATGGCTACACCTTC	CASSPATGGYGYTF